These 28 T cell receptor beta chains were sequenced from one sample in a study of blood T cell repertoires in COVID-19. Assay: immunoSEQ multiplex PCR; the TCRdb copy retains only in-frame clones and omits some. The repertoire includes about 110,000 clones, over 60% of them detected once, and 16% sits in the top ten. Sequenced material: peripheral blood. The receptors come from a woman of 80 years or more with active or convalescent COVID-19.

This clone was counted once. J is TRBJ2-5 and V is TRBV7-2; 7 nucleotides align to TRBD1. The CDR3 runs 14 residues. V was clipped by 5 bases and J by 5 bases; unmatched bases: 8. CDR1 SGHTA and CDR2 FQGNSA come from the germline V gene. CDR3 residues: CASSLNRGGETQYF. In nucleotides, the CDR3 is TGTGCCAGCAGCCTAAACAGGGGCGGCGAGACCCAGTACTTC.

This rearrangement joins TRBV7-2 to TRBJ2-7; 16 nucleotides match TRBD2. Germline V gene sequence: CDR1 SGHTA, CDR2 FQGNSA. Unmatched junction bases numbered 4, after V lost 2 bases and J lost 6 bases. This CDR3 contains 16 residues. CDR3 DNA: TGTGCCAGCAGCTTATGGGGACTAGCGGGAGGGGGCGAGCAGTACTTC. Its translation is CASSLWGLAGGGEQYF. The complete variable domain, with remaining parts taken from reference TRBV7-2 and TRBJ2-7, reads GAGVSQSPSNKVTEKGKDVELRCDPISGHTALYWYRQSLGQGLEFLIYFQGNSAPDKSGLPSDRFSAERTGGSVSTLTIQRTQQEDSAVYLCASSLWGLAGGGEQYFGPGTRLTVT.

This clone was seen just once. In DNA, the CDR3 is TGTGCCAGCAGCTTAAGGCGGGGAAACTACAATGAGCAGTTCTTC. Its protein is CASSLRRGNYNEQFF. The V gene is TRBV7-2, the J gene TRBJ2-1; D might be TRBD2 (6 bases). Germline V gives CDR1 SGHTA, CDR2 FQGNSA. V lost 2 bases and J lost 3, with 11 bases in between. This CDR3 has 15 residues.

The chain recombines TRBV5-4 with TRBJ1-5, with 11 bases that match TRBD1. V lost 4 bases to trimming and J lost 3 bases; unmatched junction nucleotides: 3. In germline, CDR1 is SGHNT, CDR2 YYREEE (reference sequence). This CDR3 contains 15 residues. CDR3 in amino acids: CASSPDRGLNQPQHF. The CDR3 region has the DNA TGTGCCAGCAGCCCGGACAGGGGGCTCAATCAGCCCCAGCATTTT.

CDR3: CASTPPGRGFNYGYTF. Here the CDR3 DNA reads TGTGCCAGCACCCCCCCCGGTCGGGGATTTAACTATGGCTACACCTTC. This chain uses TRBV7-2 with TRBJ1-2; D is uncertain. Trimming cost V 7 bases and J 1 base, with 19 bases left between them. The CDR3 runs 16 residues. Germline V gene lookup returns CDR1 SGHTA and CDR2 FQGNSA.

V gene TRBV7-9 combines with J gene TRBJ2-6; 14 bases agree with TRBD2. The V segment lost 4 bases and the J segment 2 bases; nucleotides outside the gene matches: 7. This CDR3 comprises 19 residues. The V gene's germline CDR1 is SEHNR and CDR2 FQNEAQ (reference sequence). The CDR3 is CASSSVRGLAGAGANVLTF. As DNA, the CDR3 is TGTGCCAGCAGCTCTGTCCGGGGACTAGCGGGAGCTGGGGCCAACGTCCTGACTTTC.

The gene calls are TRBV18 and TRBJ2-7; maybe TRBD1 (5 bases). Germline V gene sequence: CDR1 KGHSH, CDR2 LQKENI. Deletions cut 3 bases from V and 5 bases from J, with 11 bases between. The CDR3 runs 13 residues. The CDR3 DNA reads as TGTGCCAGCTCACCGGGGCAGCTAAACGAGCAGTACTTC. This encodes CASSPGQLNEQYF. The full variable domain, rest sourced from reference TRBV18 and TRBJ2-7, is NAGVMQNPRHLVRRRGQEARLRCSPMKGHSHVYWYRQLPEEGLKFMVYLQKENIIDESGMPKERFSAEFPKEGPSILRIQQVVRGDSAAYFCASSPGQLNEQYFGPGTRLTVT.

This clone has just one count. The chain is built from TRBV5-5 and TRBJ1-1; a weak D match, TRBD1 (5 bases). The CDR3 contains 15 residues. Deletions cut 4 bases from V and 0 bases from J, with 13 bases between. Germline lookup yields CDR1 SGHKS and CDR2 YYEKEE (reference sequence). The CDR3 sequence is CASSPSGGMNTEAFF. CDR3 DNA sequence: TGTGCCAGCAGCCCGTCGGGGGGGATGAACACTGAAGCTTTCTTT. Variable domain in full (rest from reference TRBV5-5 and TRBJ1-1): DAGVTQSPTHLIKTRGQQVTLRCSPISGHKSVSWYQQVLGQGPQFIFQYYEKEERGRGNFPDRFSARQFPNYSSELNVNALLLGDSALYLCASSPSGGMNTEAFFGQGTRLTVV.

The chain recombines TRBV5-6 with TRBJ1-1; D possibly corresponds to TRBD1 (6 bases). The CDR3 consists of 16 residues. V lost 0 bases, J lost 1 base, and 13 bases lay in between. Germline V lookup: CDR1 SGHDT, CDR2 YYEEEE. The CDR3 here is CASSLGPGTTNTEAFF. CDR3 nucleotide sequence: TGTGCCAGCAGCTTGGGCCCCGGGACAACGAACACTGAAGCTTTCTTT.

This chain connects TRBV5-1 to TRBJ2-7, with 7 bases aligning to TRBD2. V was pared by 4 bases and J by 2 bases, with 6 bases of the junction left unmatched. Looked up from germline, CDR1 is SGHRS and CDR2 is YFSETQ. This CDR3 is built from 14 residues. This chain's CDR3 is CASSPSGQTYEQYF. The CDR3 nucleotides are TGCGCCAGCAGCCCTAGCGGCCAGACCTACGAGCAGTACTTC.

The J gene is TRBJ1-4, the V gene TRBV4-2, with D maybe TRBD1 (6 bases). In germline, CDR1 is LGHNA, CDR2 YNFKEQ. V dropped 4 bases and J dropped 1 base, with 13 bases sitting between them. There are 16 residues in the CDR3. CDR3 amino acids: CASSLTRGETNEKLFF. In DNA, the CDR3 is TGTGCCAGCAGCCTCACCAGGGGTGAAACTAATGAAAAACTGTTTTTT.

The genes are TRBV6-5 and TRBJ1-5; no clear D gene. V lost 5 bases and J lost 0, with 5 bases in between. CDR3 size: 13 residues. The germline gives CDR1 MNHEY, CDR2 SVGAGI. This CDR3 is CASSPNSNQPQHF. As DNA, the CDR3 is TGTGCCAGCAGTCCTAATAGCAATCAGCCCCAGCATTTT.

The J gene is TRBJ1-2, the V gene TRBV7-9; 7 nucleotides match TRBD1. Germline-derived CDR1 and CDR2 are SEHNR and FQNEAQ (reference sequence). After removal of 4 bases from V and 4 bases from J, the junction contained 6 bases not matched to a gene. CDR3 length: 14 residues. The CDR3 here is CASSSFRDSYGYTF. The CDR3 nucleotides read TGTGCCAGCAGCTCCTTTCGGGACAGCTATGGCTACACCTTC.

V usage is TRBV30 and J usage is TRBJ2-1; TRBD2 matches 7 bases. The V gene's germline CDR1 is GTSNPN and CDR2 SVGIG (reference sequence). V was pared by 2 bases and J by 6 bases, with 10 bases of the junction left unmatched. The CDR3 runs to 15 residues. The DNA for the CDR3 is TGTGCCTGGAGTAGAGTGGCGGGAGCCGGCAATGAGCAGTTCTTC. Translation gives CAWSRVAGAGNEQFF.

The chain carries TRBV18 and TRBJ2-7; D is unresolved. The germline V gene has CDR1 KGHSH and CDR2 LQKENI. Trimming left V 3 bases short and J 4 bases short, with 13 bases between. The CDR3 contains 14 residues. DNA for the CDR3: TGTGCCAGCTCACCTAACCTTAGTGGTTACGAGCAGTACTTC. Its protein is CASSPNLSGYEQYF.

The chain employs TRBV5-1 and TRBJ2-3; 16 bases line up with TRBD2. The CDR3 spans 17 residues. CDR1 is SGHRS and CDR2 is YFSETQ in the germline V gene. The ends lost 4 bases at V and 5 bases at J; junction bases unmatched: 7. The CDR3 bases are TGCGCCAGCAGCACGGGACTAGCGGGAGGGGTCGTAGATACGCAGTATTTT. Residues: CASSTGLAGGVVDTQYF.

The rearrangement links TRBV3-1 (or the pseudogene TRBV3-2) to TRBJ2-7; TRBD2 matches 7 bases. Germline V CDR1 and CDR2: LGHDT, YNNKEL (reference sequence). The J segment lost 5 bases and the V segment lost 1 base, leaving 8 bases of the junction unmatched. The CDR3 runs to 15 residues. CDR3 in DNA: TGTGCCAGCAGCCAAGCCTGGGACTACTCAAACGAGCAGTACTTC. Encoded protein: CASSQAWDYSNEQYF.

In its sample, this clone was seen a few times. CDR3 protein: CASSLYLSGRLYNEQFF. CDR3 DNA sequence: TGTGCCAGCAGTTTATACCTTAGCGGGAGACTCTACAATGAGCAGTTCTTC. The chain links TRBV28 to TRBJ2-1, with 9 bases aligning to TRBD2. The J segment lost 3 bases and the V segment lost 1 base, leaving 7 bases of the junction unmatched. CDR3 length: 17 amino acids. CDR1 and CDR2 from the germline V gene are MDHEN and SYDVKM.

The chain employs TRBV5-4 and TRBJ1-1, with TRBD1 matching over 9 bases. Germline values: CDR1 SGHNT, CDR2 YYREEE (reference sequence). This CDR3 contains 15 residues. V gave up 3 bases and J gave up 1 base; unmatched junction bases: 4. This chain's CDR3 is CASSSPGQGNTEAFF. In DNA form, the CDR3 reads TGTGCCAGCAGCTCGCCGGGACAGGGGAACACTGAAGCTTTCTTT.

V usage is TRBV6-1 and J usage is TRBJ2-3, with 7 bases identical to TRBD2. This CDR3 comprises 17 residues. Germline loops: CDR1 MNHNS, CDR2 SASEGT. V shed 2 bases and J 1 base; nucleotides not matched to a gene: 9. The DNA of the CDR3 is TGTGCCAGCAGTGAAAATGACCCAGGGAGGGGCACAGATACGCAGTATTTT. Protein product: CASSENDPGRGTDTQYF.

The chain has TRBV19 and TRBJ1-5; unclear D gene. V was pared by 1 base and J by 0 bases, with 13 bases between. This CDR3 spans 17 amino acids. From germline, CDR1 is LNHDA and CDR2 SQIVND (reference sequence). This CDR3 is CASSIVFSGISNQPQHF. CDR3 coding DNA: TGTGCCAGTAGTATAGTATTTTCGGGAATTAGCAATCAGCCCCAGCATTTT.

The chain joins TRBV11-2 to TRBJ2-1; TRBD2 agrees at 8 bases. CDR3 length: 14 residues. Germline CDR1 and CDR2: SGHAT and FQNNGV. J was trimmed by 16 bases and V by 0 bases; bases with no gene match: 11. CDR3 in amino acids: CASSLEDGRTSFFF. The CDR3 nucleotides read TGTGCCAGCAGCTTAGAGGACGGAAGGACTAGCTTCTTCTTC.

The chain joins TRBV3-1 (or the pseudogene TRBV3-2) to TRBJ2-7, with unresolved D. The CDR3 length is 12 residues. The germline V and J ends were trimmed by 1 base and 5 bases, with 6 bases remaining between them. Germline CDR1 reads LGHDT; CDR2 reads YNNKEL (reference sequence). Written as DNA, the CDR3 is TGTGCCAGCAGCCAAGTCCCCAACGAGCAGTACTTC. This gives the protein CASSQVPNEQYF.

V gene TRBV19 combines with J gene TRBJ1-5; possible D gene TRBD1, 5 bases. The germline gives CDR1 LNHDA, CDR2 SQIVND (reference sequence). The CDR3 runs 15 residues. Trimming removed 6 bases at V and 0 bases at J, with 12 bases between. DNA of the CDR3: TGTGCCAGTAGGCACAGGTACAATAGCAATCAGCCCCAGCATTTT. Its translation is CASRHRYNSNQPQHF.

The J gene is TRBJ2-1, the V gene TRBV7-2, with unresolved D. Trimming removed 5 bases at V and 12 bases at J, with 23 bases between. The CDR3 is 15 amino acids. The germline gives CDR1 SGHTA, CDR2 FQGNSA. The CDR3 DNA reads TGTGCCAGCAGCCAAAATGGCCCCATACCGATTGTGCAGTTCTTC. It yields the protein CASSQNGPIPIVQFF. The whole variable domain, filled in from reference TRBV7-2 and TRBJ2-1, reads GAGVSQSPSNKVTEKGKDVELRCDPISGHTALYWYRQSLGQGLEFLIYFQGNSAPDKSGLPSDRFSAERTGGSVSTLTIQRTQQEDSAVYLCASSQNGPIPIVQFFGPGTRLTVL.

This clone was counted between two and nine times. The V call is TRBV7-2, the J call TRBJ1-3, with a tentative D call TRBD1 (5 bases). Trimming stripped 3 bases from V and 6 bases from J, with 9 bases between. The CDR3 contains 13 residues. The germline gives CDR1 SGHTA, CDR2 FQGNSA. CDR3 protein: CASSFQGLNTIYF. CDR3 nucleotide sequence: TGTGCCAGCAGCTTTCAGGGATTAAACACCATATATTTT.

This sequence joins TRBV7-2 and TRBJ1-2; 7 nucleotides match TRBD1. CDR3 length: 16 residues. V was pared by 5 bases and J by 7 bases, with 16 bases of the junction left unmatched. Germline V gene sequence: CDR1 SGHTA, CDR2 FQGNSA. The CDR3 DNA reads as TGTGCCAGCAGCCCAGGGGGTTCGCCGGGGATGAGTGGCTACACCTTC. Its protein is CASSPGGSPGMSGYTF. Complete variable domain (other parts from reference TRBV7-2 and TRBJ1-2): GAGVSQSPSNKVTEKGKDVELRCDPISGHTALYWYRQSLGQGLEFLIYFQGNSAPDKSGLPSDRFSAERTGGSVSTLTIQRTQQEDSAVYLCASSPGGSPGMSGYTFGSGTRLTVV.

This clone appeared a few times. The chain uses TRBV5-1 and TRBJ2-1; weak D call: TRBD1 (6 bases). Per the germline V gene, CDR1 is SGHRS and CDR2 is YFSETQ. The CDR3 contains 14 residues. Trimming removed 4 bases from V and 9 bases from J, with 17 bases in between. The CDR3 region is CASSGPGQQGEQFF. The CDR3 DNA sequence: TGCGCCAGCAGCGGGCCTGGGCAACAGGGTGAGCAGTTCTTC.